This T cell receptor (beta chain) was observed in a study of follicular helper T cells after annual influenza vaccination. About the research overall: For some subjects, blood spans the 2013-2014, 2014-2015 and 2015-2016 annual vaccinations.

V was trimmed by 2 bases and J by 4 bases, leaving 8 bases between them. CDR1 and CDR2 (germline): MGHRA, YSYEKL. The CDR3 is made up of 13 amino acids. Some clones are missing from TCRdb's copy, which holds only in-frame ones; the method was immunoSEQ multiplex PCR. Of approximately 13,000 clones listed, roughly 80% are singletons. As to time point: 2014-2015 season, pre-vaccination. Donors were community-dwelling with no influenza vaccine in the prior 6 months. Points from the study as a whole: ICOS+CD38+ cTfh clonality tracked population frequency, and its change tracked circulating plasmablast change.

As to this clone: Its antigen is unidentified.

This sample comprised CXCR5- memory CD4+ T cells sorted from blood, obtained on the day of influenza vaccination. The clonotype was recovered from an adult who received the influenza vaccine. The chain is built from TRBV4-1 and TRBJ1-1, with D hard to call. CDR3: CASSQPPITEAFF. CDR3 in DNA: TGCGCCAGCAGCCAACCACCGATCACTGAAGCTTTCTTT.